The subject of this entry is one T cell receptor (beta chain). The sample is drawn from a study of preoperative IRX-2 immunotherapy in early breast cancer. Libraries were prepared by immunoSEQ multiplex PCR; TCRdb keeps only in-frame clonotypes and omits some of them. Of roughly 30,000 clones listed, 70% to 85% were seen once; the top ten hold around 3.1%. V was pared by 0 bases and J by 0 bases, with 9 bases between. The CDR3 totals 17 residues. The germline CDR1 and CDR2 sequences are KGHSH and LQKENI. The treatment: preoperative locoregional IRX-2 cytokine immunotherapy. Preoperative locoregional IRX-2 cytokine immunotherapy was tested in the phase Ib source study.

The chain uses TRBV18 and TRBJ2-6; D not resolved. This receptor was taken from a human donor with breast cancer. This material was obtained from a patient treated with IRX-2 immunotherapy. The CDR3 loop is CASSPPLSVSGANVLTF. The CDR3 nucleotides are TGTGCCAGCTCACCACCTCTTTCGGTCTCTGGGGCCAACGTCCTGACTTTC.